The clone carrying this TCR beta chain was seen a single time. Its antigen is undetermined. This entry belongs to a study of shared clonotypes between healthy human individuals. Study outcomes and limitations: Shared clonotypes: about 5% naive CD4, around 3.7% naive CD8, over 2% memory CD4, 0.4% memory CD8. With few donors, the genetic and exposure-history diversity represented was limited. Sharing of clonotypes among donors was expected to vary with sequencing depth.

The V gene's germline CDR1 is MDHEN and CDR2 SYDVKM. The CDR3 length is 17 residues. Between the trimmed V and J ends, which lost 2 bases and 5 bases, there was a span of 21 bases. Measured with immunoSEQ multiplex PCR; TCRdb has only the in-frame clones, and not every one. The table shows some 1,100,000 clones, with approximately 78% occurring only once. The rearrangement links TRBV28 to TRBJ1-1; D is possibly TRBD1 (5 bases). The sample consisted of memory CD4+ T cells from PBMCs. The subset denotes: CD45RA-negative fraction. This clonotype was obtained from a man aged 18 to 29 in good health. Some clones in this sample may be carry-over from other donors' samples. CDR3 nucleotides: TGTGCCAGCAGTTTAGGAGGGGCGGACCTCCCTACAACTGAAGCTTTCTTT. Its translation: CASSLGGADLPTTEAFF.